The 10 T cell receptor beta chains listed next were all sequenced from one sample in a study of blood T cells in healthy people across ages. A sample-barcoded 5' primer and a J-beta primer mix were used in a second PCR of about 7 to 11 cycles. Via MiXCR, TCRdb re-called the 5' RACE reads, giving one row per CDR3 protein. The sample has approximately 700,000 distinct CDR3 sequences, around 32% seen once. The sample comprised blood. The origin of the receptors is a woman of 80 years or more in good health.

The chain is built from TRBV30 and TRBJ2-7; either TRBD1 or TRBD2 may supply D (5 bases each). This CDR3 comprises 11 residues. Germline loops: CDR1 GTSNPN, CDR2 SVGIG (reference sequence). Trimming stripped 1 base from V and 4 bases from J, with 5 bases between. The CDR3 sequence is CAWSGGYEQYV. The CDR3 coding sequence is TGTGCCTGGAGTGGGGGGTACGAGCAGTACGTC.

CDR3 in amino acids: CAWSDFQGQGAPEQFF. CDR3 nucleotide sequence: TGTGCCTGGAGCGATTTCCAGGGACAGGGGGCTCCCGAGCAGTTCTTC. This chain connects TRBV30 to TRBJ2-1; TRBD1 matches 12 bases. J was trimmed by 10 bases and V by 3 bases; bases with no gene match: 13. Per germline, CDR1 GTSNPN and CDR2 SVGIG (reference sequence). This CDR3 comprises 16 residues.

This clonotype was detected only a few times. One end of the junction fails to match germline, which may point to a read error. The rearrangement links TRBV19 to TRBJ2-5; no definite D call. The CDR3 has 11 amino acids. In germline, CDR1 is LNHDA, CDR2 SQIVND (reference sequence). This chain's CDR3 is CASSVQETLYF. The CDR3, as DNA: TGTGCCAGTAGTGTCCAAGAGACCCTGTACTTC.

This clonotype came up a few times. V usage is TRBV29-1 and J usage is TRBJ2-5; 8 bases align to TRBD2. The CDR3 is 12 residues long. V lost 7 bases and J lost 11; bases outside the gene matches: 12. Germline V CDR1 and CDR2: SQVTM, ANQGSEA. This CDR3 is CSAGTSRQEQYF. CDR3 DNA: TGCAGCGCCGGGACTAGTCGTCAGGAGCAGTACTTC. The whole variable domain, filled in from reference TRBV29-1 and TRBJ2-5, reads SAVISQKPSRDICQRGTSLTIQCQVDSQVTMMFWYRQQPGQSLTLIATANQGSEATYESGFVIDKFPISRPNLTFSTLTVSNMSPEDSSIYLCSAGTSRQEQYFGPGTRLLVL.

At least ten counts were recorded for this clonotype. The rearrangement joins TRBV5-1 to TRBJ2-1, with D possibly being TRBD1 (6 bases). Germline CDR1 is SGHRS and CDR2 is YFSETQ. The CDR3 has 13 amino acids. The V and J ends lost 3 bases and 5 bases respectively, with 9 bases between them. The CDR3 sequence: CASSWDINNEQFF. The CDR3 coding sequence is TGCGCCAGCAGCTGGGACATCAACAATGAGCAGTTCTTC.

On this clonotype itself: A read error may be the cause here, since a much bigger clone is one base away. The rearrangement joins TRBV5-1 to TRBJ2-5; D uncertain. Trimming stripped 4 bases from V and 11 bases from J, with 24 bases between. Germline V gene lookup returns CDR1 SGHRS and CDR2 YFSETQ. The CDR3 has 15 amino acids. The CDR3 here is CASSEDFPSYNEQYF. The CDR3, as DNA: TGCGCCAGCAGCGAAGACTTCCCTTCCTACAATGAGCAGTACTTC.

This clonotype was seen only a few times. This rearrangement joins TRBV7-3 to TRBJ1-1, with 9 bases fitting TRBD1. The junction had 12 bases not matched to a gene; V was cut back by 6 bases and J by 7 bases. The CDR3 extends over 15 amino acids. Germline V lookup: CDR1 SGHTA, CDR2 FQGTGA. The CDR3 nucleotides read TGTGCCAGCAGGCTGACCGGGACAGGGCCTTATGAAGCTTTCTTT. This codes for CASRLTGTGPYEAFF.

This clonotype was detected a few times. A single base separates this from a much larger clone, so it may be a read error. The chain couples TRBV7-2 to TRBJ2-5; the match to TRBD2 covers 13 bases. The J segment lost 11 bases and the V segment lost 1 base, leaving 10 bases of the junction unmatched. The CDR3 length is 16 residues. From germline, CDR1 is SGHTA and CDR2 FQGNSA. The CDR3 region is CASSLETSGGRDEQYF. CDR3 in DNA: TGTGCCAGCAGCTTAGAGACTAGCGGGGGGCGGGATGAGCAGTACTTC.

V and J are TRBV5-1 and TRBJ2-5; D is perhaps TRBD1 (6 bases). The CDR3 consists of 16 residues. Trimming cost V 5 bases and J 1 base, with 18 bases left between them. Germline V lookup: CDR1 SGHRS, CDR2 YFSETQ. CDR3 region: CASRGTPLQGQETQYF. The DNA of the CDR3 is TGCGCCAGCAGGGGGACACCTCTTCAGGGCCAAGAGACCCAGTACTTC. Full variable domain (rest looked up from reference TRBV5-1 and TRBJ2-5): KAGVTQTPRYLIKTRGQQVTLSCSPISGHRSVSWYQQTPGQGLQFLFEYFSETQRNKGNFPGRFSGRQFSNSRSEMNVSTLELGDSALYLCASRGTPLQGQETQYFGPGTRLLVL.

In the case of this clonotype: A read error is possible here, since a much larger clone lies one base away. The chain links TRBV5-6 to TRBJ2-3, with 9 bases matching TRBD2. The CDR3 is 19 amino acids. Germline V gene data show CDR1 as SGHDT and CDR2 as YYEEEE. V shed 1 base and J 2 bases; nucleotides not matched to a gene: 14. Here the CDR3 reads CASSLRTGLASGVTDTQYF. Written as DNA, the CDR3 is TGTGCCAGCAGCTTGCGGACAGGTTTAGCTAGCGGGGTCACAGATACGCAGTATTTT.